The 18 T cell receptor beta chains below all came from one sample that was sequenced in a study of shared clonotypes between healthy human individuals. Positive CCR7 selection of CD45RO-negative cells yielded the naive CD8 cells, and terminally differentiated effector memory CD45RA+ cells were excluded. Measured with immunoSEQ multiplex PCR; TCRdb has only the in-frame clones, and not every one. The repertoire holds about 2.1 million clones, with around 93% as singletons. The source material was naive CD8+ T cells from PBMCs. The receptors stem from a man aged 18 to 30 in good health. Some clones in this sample may be carry-over from other donors' samples.

The V gene is TRBV11-2, the J gene TRBJ2-1, with D maybe TRBD2 (5 bases). The CDR3 covers 15 residues. In germline, CDR1 is SGHAT, CDR2 FQNNGV. The V end lost 1 base, the J end lost 4 bases, and 11 bases lay between the germline ends. The chain's CDR3 is CASSLGTRIYNEQFF. CDR3 nucleotides: TGTGCCAGCAGCTTAGGAACTAGGATATACAATGAGCAGTTCTTC.

The chain carries TRBV7-9 and TRBJ2-1; TRBD1 agrees at 7 bases. V lost 5 bases to trimming and J lost 7 bases; unmatched junction nucleotides: 5. The CDR3 length is 13 residues. Germline V gives CDR1 SEHNR, CDR2 FQNEAQ (reference sequence). Here the CDR3 reads CASSGARGNEQFF. DNA of the CDR3: TGTGCCAGCAGCGGCGCCAGGGGGAATGAGCAGTTCTTC.

The chain has TRBV7-6 and TRBJ2-2; 11 nucleotides align to TRBD2. Germline-derived CDR1 and CDR2 are SGHVS and FNYEAQ. Trimming cost V 2 bases and J 2 bases; bases outside gene matches: 7. CDR3 length equals 18 residues. The CDR3 sequence is CASSLISGRAKNTGELFF. The CDR3 DNA reads TGTGCCAGCAGCTTAATTAGCGGGAGGGCAAAAAACACCGGGGAGCTGTTTTTT. The full variable domain, completed using reference TRBV7-6 and TRBJ2-2, is GAGVSQSPRYKVTKRGQDVALRCDPISGHVSLYWYRQALGQGPEFLTYFNYEAQQDKSGLPNDRFSAERPEGSISTLTIQRTEQRDSAMYRCASSLISGRAKNTGELFFGEGSRLTVL.

The chain combines TRBV28 with TRBJ1-1; tentatively, D is TRBD1 (5 bases). The germline gives CDR1 MDHEN, CDR2 SYDVKM. Deletions cut 3 bases from V and 10 bases from J, with 15 bases between. The CDR3 length is 13 residues. The CDR3 sequence is CASSLVYGTPAFF. CDR3 nucleotide sequence: TGTGCCAGCAGTTTGGTTTATGGGACGCCAGCTTTCTTT.

This chain links TRBV6-6 with TRBJ1-5; D ambiguous. CDR1 and CDR2 (germline): MNHNY, SVGAGI (reference sequence). V lost 4 bases and J 6 bases, leaving 19 bases between the germline ends. The CDR3 extends over 16 amino acids. The CDR3 spells CASSLVGGVLSQPQHF. As DNA, the CDR3 is TGTGCCAGCAGTTTGGTGGGTGGGGTGCTTAGTCAGCCCCAGCATTTT.

This clone appeared a few times. The chain uses TRBV10-3 and TRBJ1-4; D perhaps matches TRBD1 (6 bases). Germline V lookup: CDR1 ENHRY, CDR2 SYGVKD. Between the trimmed V and J ends, which lost 10 bases and 8 bases, there was a span of 20 bases. The CDR3 loop spans 14 amino acids. CDR3 in amino acids: CATQGRARGEKLFF. DNA of the CDR3: TGTGCCACCCAGGGGCGGGCCCGGGGAGAAAAACTGTTTTTT.

V usage is TRBV27 and J usage is TRBJ2-7; unclear D gene. Germline CDR1 MNHEY, CDR2 SMNVEV (reference sequence). The CDR3 has 15 residues. V lost 2 bases and J lost 0, with 11 bases in between. The CDR3 region has the DNA TGTGCCAGCAGTTTACACCTCCGGAGCTCCTACGAGCAGTACTTC. The encoded protein is CASSLHLRSSYEQYF.

This sequence joins TRBV28 and TRBJ2-1; TRBD1 is a possible D gene (6 bases). The V gene lost 4 bases and the J gene lost 6 bases, with 16 bases spanning the gap. In germline, CDR1 is MDHEN, CDR2 SYDVKM. This CDR3 spans 15 amino acids. CDR3 in amino acids: CASSYTGSLGNEQFF. CDR3 DNA: TGTGCCAGCAGTTATACAGGGTCCCTGGGCAATGAGCAGTTCTTC.

The genes are TRBV7-8 and TRBJ2-3; D is uncertain. With 3 bases removed from V and 1 base from J, the gap between germline ends came to 8 bases. The CDR3 is 14 residues long. The germline CDR1 and CDR2 sequences are SGHVS and FQNEAQ. CDR3 sequence (DNA): TGTGCCAGCAGCTTGCGACCCGGCACAGATACGCAGTATTTT. The encoded protein is CASSLRPGTDTQYF.

The J gene is TRBJ2-1, the V gene TRBV2, with a possible D match to TRBD2 (6 bases). The germline gives CDR1 SNHLY, CDR2 FYNNEI. V lost 2 bases to trimming and J lost 2 bases, with 16 bases between them. This CDR3 is built from 17 residues. The chain's CDR3 is CASSEPPLVAAYNEQFF. The DNA for the CDR3 is TGTGCCAGCAGTGAACCCCCCCTGGTAGCGGCCTACAATGAGCAGTTCTTC.

As to this clone: The sample contains more than one DNA sequence encoding this CDR3. This chain uses TRBV28 with TRBJ1-5, with D unclear. This CDR3 region has 14 residues. The germline V gene has CDR1 MDHEN and CDR2 SYDVKM. V lost 2 bases to trimming and J lost 3 bases, with 8 bases between them. The CDR3 is CASSLAGINQPQHF. The CDR3 coding sequence is TGTGCCAGCAGTTTAGCGGGCATCAATCAGCCCCAGCATTTT.

This chain connects TRBV11-2 to TRBJ1-2, with TRBD1 matching over 8 bases. The V and J ends lost 1 base and 3 bases, in that order; junction bases with no gene match: 4. The germline CDR1 and CDR2 sequences are SGHAT and FQNNGV. This CDR3 has 15 amino acids. The CDR3, as DNA: TGTGCCAGCAGCTTAGCGCCGACAGGGGACTATGGCTACACCTTC. Translating gives CASSLAPTGDYGYTF.

The chain combines TRBV6-5 with TRBJ1-2; D is perhaps TRBD1 (6 bases). Trimming cost V 0 bases and J 8 bases, with 13 bases left between them. This CDR3 has 14 residues. Germline V gene lookup returns CDR1 MNHEY and CDR2 SVGAGI. CDR3 sequence: CASSYSAQGHGYTF. CDR3 bases: TGTGCCAGCAGTTACTCGGCCCAGGGGCACGGCTACACCTTC.

The rearrangement joins TRBV13 to TRBJ2-3; possible D gene TRBD1, 5 bases. CDR3 length: 14 amino acids. Germline V CDR1 and CDR2: PRHDT, FYEKMQ (reference sequence). Trimming stripped 7 bases from V and 2 bases from J, with 13 bases between. This CDR3 is CASTSQGVTDTQYF. CDR3 nucleotides: TGTGCCAGCACCTCCCAGGGCGTCACAGATACGCAGTATTTT.

The CDR3 loop is CASSLLEGGRAKNIQYF. The CDR3 region has the DNA TGTGCCAGCAGCCTCCTCGAGGGGGGCCGAGCCAAAAACATTCAGTACTTC. This rearrangement joins TRBV7-9 to TRBJ2-4; TRBD1 or TRBD2 may be the D gene (6 bases each). The CDR3 totals 17 residues. The V gene's germline CDR1 is SEHNR and CDR2 FQNEAQ (reference sequence). V was shortened by 5 bases and J by 0 bases, with 17 bases between the two germline ends.

In this sample, this clone turned up once. V gene TRBV2 combines with J gene TRBJ1-1; D unresolved. V lost 8 bases and J lost 3, with 4 bases in between. From germline, CDR1 is SNHLY and CDR2 FYNNEI. The CDR3 has 10 amino acids. The CDR3 protein is CASGDTEAFF. The CDR3 DNA sequence: TGTGCCAGCGGGGACACTGAAGCTTTCTTT. Based on the CDR3 plus reference TRBV2 and TRBJ1-1, the full variable domain is EPEVTQTPSHQVTQMGQEVILRCVPISNHLYFYWYRQILGQKVEFLVSFYNNEISEKSEIFDDQFSVERPDGSNFTLKIRSTKLEDSAMYFCASGDTEAFFGQGTRLTVV.

This clone was recorded only once. The gene calls are TRBV4-2 and TRBJ2-7; 13 nucleotides match TRBD2. V shed 0 bases, J shed 5 bases, and the junction held 10 bases outside the gene matches. The CDR3 totals 18 residues. CDR1 is LGHNA and CDR2 is YNFKEQ in the germline V gene. CDR3 sequence: CASSQDLRTSGSSDEQYF. Here the CDR3 DNA reads TGTGCCAGCAGCCAAGATCTCCGGACTAGCGGGAGTTCGGACGAGCAGTACTTC.

The rearrangement links TRBV5-6 to TRBJ2-3, with a weak D call TRBD1 (6 bases). CDR1 SGHDT and CDR2 YYEEEE come from the germline V gene. This CDR3 has 15 amino acids. The V end was cut by 4 bases, the J end by 2 bases, with 14 bases between. The CDR3 here is CASSHRQATTDTQYF. The CDR3 DNA reads TGTGCCAGCAGCCACAGACAGGCCACCACAGATACGCAGTATTTT.